What follows is one TCR beta chain and its context. The data originate from a study of blood T cell repertoires in COVID-19. About the research overall: COVID-19 samples, acute and convalescent, were from the United States, Italy and Spain. PBMCs, B-cell-depleted T cells, or T cells were the source of the cDNA or gDNA that made up the material.

Trimming took 5 bases from V and 4 from J, leaving 12 bases between them. This CDR3 contains 13 residues. CDR1 is LNHDA and CDR2 is SQIVND in the germline V gene (reference sequence). In the authors' methods: Estimates of nucleated cell counts were drawn from the amplification of reference gene primers. The table came from immunoSEQ multiplex PCR; TCRdb's copy has only in-frame clones and leaves some out. That table gives V, J and clone size, and the DNA gave D and trimming. The table includes roughly 280,000 clones, 70% to 90% detected once. Input material: peripheral blood. The TCR was taken from a man younger than 30 with active or convalescent COVID-19. The chain uses TRBV19 and TRBJ2-7; tentatively, D is TRBD1 (6 bases). The CDR3: CASSDRSGYEQYF. The CDR3 bases are TGTGCCAGTAGTGACAGGAGTGGATACGAGCAGTACTTC.